Listed below are T cell receptor beta chains from one sample, sequenced in a study of vaccination and CD4 T cells after COVID-19. These TCRs are of unknown antigen specificity. TCRdb passed the PCR reads through MiXCR, listing each CDR3 protein once. The sample holds some 18,000 distinct CDR3 sequences, less than 60% seen once. The sequencing used CD4+ T cells from blood, cultured in vitro, collected after SARS-CoV-2 vaccination. These receptor sequences come from a human donor who had recovered from COVID-19. Both conserved end residues are part of each CDR3. D genes are given only for firm matches. Only part of the rows carry a size: once, few, many, or a class if the clone is expanded.

v_call,j_call,d_call,clone_size,cdr3_nt,cdr3_aa
TRBV4-3,TRBJ1-2,.,.,TGCGCCAGCAGCCAGTCGTCGGGGAGTCAACTCTATGGCTACACCTTC,CASSQSSGSQLYGYTF
TRBV5-8,TRBJ1-1,TRBD1,.,TGTGCCAGCAGCGGACAGGGGGCTATGAACACTGAAGCTTTCTTT,CASSGQGAMNTEAFF
TRBV7-9,TRBJ2-1,TRBD2,.,TGTGCCAGCCTACAAACCGGGACTAGGAGGAATGAGCAGTTCTTC,CASLQTGTRRNEQFF
TRBV27,TRBJ1-2,.,.,TGTGCCAGCAGTTTCCGGAATAACTATGGCTACACCTTC,CASSFRNNYGYTF
TRBV5-4,TRBJ1-5,.,.,TGTGCCAGCAGCGGGGGTGGCCGGATTTATCAGCCCCAGCATTTT,CASSGGGRIYQPQHF
TRBV20-1,TRBJ2-5,.,.,TGCAGTGCTTCGCAAGGGGGTTTCGGGGGCCAAGAGACCCAGTACTTC,CSASQGGFGGQETQYF
TRBV5-1,TRBJ1-6,.,.,TGCGCCAGCAGCTTGGATGGGTCTTCGCATTCACCCCTCCACTTT,CASSLDGSSHSPLHF
TRBV20-1,TRBJ1-1,TRBD1,.,TGCAGTGCCCCATCGACAGGGGAAGCCCGCTCCACTGAAGCTTTCTTT,CSAPSTGEARSTEAFF
TRBV20-1,TRBJ2-3,TRBD2,few,TGCAGTGCTAGGGGGACTAGCGGGGCAGATACGCAGTATTTT,CSARGTSGADTQYF
TRBV4-1,TRBJ1-2,.,.,TGCGCCAGCAGCCTGGGGACCAGCACTAACTATGGCTACACCTTC,CASSLGTSTNYGYTF
TRBV4-3,TRBJ2-5,.,.,TGCGCCAGCAGCCAACGCGCAGGATGGAGGGAGACCCAGTACTTC,CASSQRAGWRETQYF
TRBV7-2,TRBJ2-5,.,.,TGTGCCAGCAGCCCGCAGGGGGAGACCCAGTACTTC,CASSPQGETQYF
TRBV10-3,TRBJ1-1,.,.,TGTGCCACTTCAACAGGGTTAAACACTGAAGCTTTCTTT,CATSTGLNTEAFF
TRBV29-1,TRBJ1-3,.,.,TGCAGCGCGTGGAGCGACCCCTCTGGAAACACCATATATTTT,CSAWSDPSGNTIYF
TRBV12-3/TRBV12-4,TRBJ2-7,.,.,TGTGCCAGCAGTTCAAACAGCGGGTCCTCCTACGAGCAGTACTTC,CASSSNSGSSYEQYF
TRBV7-9,TRBJ1-5,TRBD1,once,TGTGCCAGCAGCCATTGGACAGGGGGGAGCAATCGGCCCCAGCATTTT,CASSHWTGGSNRPQHF
TRBV19,TRBJ1-1,.,.,TGTGCCAGTAGTATTTATCGGGACACTGAAGCTTTCTTT,CASSIYRDTEAFF
TRBV6-2/TRBV6-3,TRBJ2-7,TRBD1,.,TGTGCCAGCAGCCTCCGGGACAGGGGCATCTACGAGCAGTACTTC,CASSLRDRGIYEQYF
TRBV27,TRBJ1-2,.,.,TGTGCCAGCAGTTCGGGTCTCGGCCCCTATGGCTACACCTTC,CASSSGLGPYGYTF
TRBV28,TRBJ1-2,.,once,TGTGCCAGCCAGGACAAGCCGGGCGGCTACACCTTC,CASQDKPGGYTF
TRBV6-2/TRBV6-3,TRBJ1-6,TRBD1,.,TGTGCCAGCAGTCCAAAAACAGGGGGCTATAATTCACCCCTCCACTTT,CASSPKTGGYNSPLHF
TRBV5-1,TRBJ1-6,TRBD1,.,TGCGCCAGCAGCTTGGAGGGGGCGAGGAATTCACCCCTCCACTTT,CASSLEGARNSPLHF
TRBV10-3,TRBJ2-5,.,.,TGTGCCATCAGTGATTTCTCCTCGGCGGGGATAGAGACCCAGTACTTC,CAISDFSSAGIETQYF
TRBV7-8,TRBJ1-3,.,.,TGTGCCAGCAGCTGGGGCGGCCCCCCCATATATTTT,CASSWGGPPIYF
TRBV7-2,TRBJ2-4,.,.,TGTGCCAGCACCGCCCCGGTGGGAGGCCAAAACATTCAGTACTTC,CASTAPVGGQNIQYF
TRBV7-2,TRBJ1-4,.,few,TGTGCCAGCAGCTTAGGGCCGACAGAGACTAATGAAAAACTGTTTTTT,CASSLGPTETNEKLFF
TRBV29-1,TRBJ2-2,.,.,TGCAGCGTTGAAGTAGGCGGGGAGCTGTTTTTT,CSVEVGGELFF
TRBV20-1,TRBJ1-2,TRBD1,.,TGCAGTGCGGAATCCGGGACAGGGCGCTATGGCTACGCCTTC,CSAESGTGRYGYAF
TRBV19,TRBJ1-2,TRBD1,.,TGTGCCAGTAGCTCAGCCGGACAGGTGGGCTACACCTTC,CASSSAGQVGYTF
TRBV12-3/TRBV12-4,TRBJ1-1,.,few,TGTGCCAGCAGTTTAGGCAAGAACACTGAAGCTTTCTTT,CASSLGKNTEAFF
TRBV19,TRBJ2-2,TRBD1,.,TGTGCCAGTGGACAGGGTCTAAGCACCGGGGAGCTGTTTTTT,CASGQGLSTGELFF
TRBV20-1,TRBJ2-7,TRBD1,few,TGCAGTGCCACGACCGGGACAGGGGTCTACGAGCAGTACTTC,CSATTGTGVYEQYF
TRBV19,TRBJ2-3,.,.,TGTGCCAGTAGTACCGCAGATACGCAGTATTTT,CASSTADTQYF
TRBV4-1,TRBJ1-6,.,.,TGCGCCAGCAGCCAAGATGTGCAGGGAGAAACCTATAATTCACCCCTCCACTTT,CASSQDVQGETYNSPLHF
TRBV7-8,TRBJ2-7,TRBD2,.,TGTGCCAGCAGCTCCCAGGCAAGGGGACTAGCGGGAGGGTTCTCCTACGAGCAGTACTTC,CASSSQARGLAGGFSYEQYF
TRBV20-1,TRBJ2-7,TRBD1,.,TGCAGTGCGAGGACAGGGATGGCCTACGAGCAGTACTTC,CSARTGMAYEQYF
TRBV19,TRBJ1-5,.,few,TGTGCCAGTACAGGAGTTAGCAATCAGCCCCAGCATTTT,CASTGVSNQPQHF